The entry that follows covers one T cell receptor (beta chain) sequence. Its antigen remains unidentified. This record belongs to a study of OX40 agonist ivuxolimab in advanced cancers. Across the study: The study reported partial responses in three patients: one hepatocellular carcinoma, two cutaneous melanoma.

Findings and limits, study-wide: Low levels of normalized T-cell clonal expansion also appeared in some nonresponders.

Trimming removed 1 base from V and 1 base from J, with 8 bases in between. The CDR3 is 15 residues long. Germline V gene lookup returns CDR1 SGHTA and CDR2 FQGNSA. Some clones are missing from TCRdb's copy, which holds only in-frame ones; the method was immunoSEQ multiplex PCR. The sample records roughly 75,000 clones, roughly 90% being singletons. The sequence came from an adult with an advanced solid tumor such as melanoma, head and neck, liver or kidney cancer. Here the sequenced sample was CD4+ or CD8+ T cells sorted from blood, taken in a trial of the OX40 agonist ivuxolimab. The chain is built from TRBV7-2 and TRBJ1-3, with D perhaps TRBD1 (6 bases). The CDR3 region has the DNA TGTGCCAGCAGCTTAGGGACAGCGTCTGGAAACACCATATATTTT. This translates into CASSLGTASGNTIYF. Variable domain in full (rest from reference TRBV7-2 and TRBJ1-3): GAGVSQSPSNKVTEKGKDVELRCDPISGHTALYWYRQSLGQGLEFLIYFQGNSAPDKSGLPSDRFSAERTGGSVSTLTIQRTQQEDSAVYLCASSLGTASGNTIYFGEGSWLTVV.